The present T cell receptor (beta chain) was sequenced within a study of post-analysis software for immune sequencing data. General study findings and limits: Comparison with controls showed significantly lower normalized Chao1 diversity in multiple sclerosis patients. Included in a set of about five TRBV segments more frequent in patients than controls were TRBV5-6, TRBV5-1 and TRBV20-1. When the samples were clustered directly with F measure, those that had been prepared in the same batch showed strong co-clustering.

This clonotype was counted ten times or more. The antigen is not known. Unique molecular identifiers were carried by the TCR beta cDNA libraries. Some 500,000 cDNA molecules were recovered from an input of roughly 0.95 to 11 million T cells. One entry per CDR3 protein results from TCRdb running MiXCR on the PCR reads. The table has around 180,000 distinct CDR3 sequences, over 25% seen once. This CDR3 has 15 amino acids. With 0 bases clipped from V and 6 bases from J, the junction kept 4 bases outside the gene matches. J is TRBJ2-1 and V is TRBV12-3 or TRBV12-4, with 8 bases lining up with TRBD2. The clonotype comes from a girl between 5 and 17 years old with multiple sclerosis. The sequenced sample was blood. The CDR3 DNA is TGTGCCAGCAGTTTAGCGCTAGGACTAGCCAATGAGCAGTTCTTC. It is translated as CASSLALGLANEQFF.